The 5 T cell receptor beta chains given below trace back to one sample, sequenced in a study of control samples from healthy donors and cancer patients. Repertoires were generated with immunoSEQ multiplex PCR, while TCRdb's copy carries only in-frame clones and drops some. The sample records roughly 26,000 clones, 85% being singletons. Sample: PBMCs. Source of these receptors: a woman in her sixties with head and neck cancer.

This clone has a handful of counts. V usage is TRBV20-1 and J usage is TRBJ1-1, with D uncertain. CDR3 length equals 11 residues. The V end was cut by 6 bases, the J end by 2 bases, with 7 bases between. CDR1 is DFQATT and CDR2 is SNEGSKA in the germline V gene (reference sequence). CDR3 nucleotide sequence: TGCAGTGCCTACTTAAACACTGAAGCTTTCTTT. This gives the protein CSAYLNTEAFF.

The chain joins TRBV4-2 to TRBJ1-1; no definite D call. The CDR3 has 13 residues. In germline, CDR1 is LGHNA, CDR2 YNFKEQ. The V and J ends lost 0 bases and 4 bases respectively, with 6 bases between them. CDR3 bases: TGTGCCAGCAGCCAAGATGGGCTCACTGAAGCTTTCTTT. Translating gives CASSQDGLTEAFF.

V gene TRBV3-1 (or the pseudogene TRBV3-2) combines with J gene TRBJ1-1; weak D call: TRBD1 (6 bases). Trimming took off 4 bases at V and 0 bases at J, with 12 bases between the two ends. The CDR3 is made up of 15 amino acids. CDR1 is LGHDT and CDR2 is YNNKEL in the germline V gene (reference sequence). CDR3 sequence (DNA): TGTGCCAGCAGCCCAAGAGACAGGCTGAACACTGAAGCTTTCTTT. Translated: CASSPRDRLNTEAFF.

The chain recombines TRBV6-2 or TRBV6-3 with TRBJ2-3; no reliable D call. CDR3 length: 12 residues. Per germline, CDR1 MNHEY and CDR2 SVGEGT. Trimming left V 6 bases short and J 4 bases short, with 8 bases between. CDR3 region: CASSSGADTQYF. The CDR3 nucleotides are TGTGCCAGCAGCTCAGGAGCAGATACGCAGTATTTT.

This clone occurred once. V is TRBV7-6 and J is TRBJ2-2; weak D call: TRBD2 (5 bases). The V gene's germline CDR1 is SGHVS and CDR2 FNYEAQ. The CDR3 consists of 17 residues. V lost 3 bases and J lost 2, with 16 bases in between. As DNA, the CDR3 is TGTGCCAGCAGCTTTGACTACCGCACATCTAACACCGGGGAGCTGTTTTTT. Amino acids: CASSFDYRTSNTGELFF.